Listed below are T cell receptor beta chains from one sample, sequenced in a study of blood T cell repertoires in COVID-19. The protocol was immunoSEQ multiplex PCR, while the TCRdb copy is restricted to in-frame clones and leaves out a portion. The data show about 33,000 clones, with more than 80% seen just once and roughly 7.7% held by the top ten. Sequencing used peripheral blood. The origin of the receptors is a human donor in a cohort sampled during active COVID-19. CDR3s include the opening cysteine and the closing phenylalanine or tryptophan. Fields, in order: CDR3 DNA, CDR3 protein, D gene, V gene, J gene, clone size. D genes are given only for firm matches. The size field is filled for only some rows; it gives once, few, many or a size class.

CDR3nt: TGTGCCAGCAGCTTAAATGATTTCGAACTCCCACTCAGCACAGATACGCAGTATTTT
CDR3aa: CASSLNDFELPLSTDTQYF
d_gene: NA
v_gene: TRBV5-4
j_gene: TRBJ2-3
abundance: NA

CDR3nt: TGTGCCAGCAGTGAATGGACAGGGGCTCAAGAGACCCAGTACTTC
CDR3aa: CASSEWTGAQETQYF
d_gene: TRBD1
v_gene: TRBV25-1
j_gene: TRBJ2-5
abundance: NA

CDR3nt: TGTGCCACCAGCGACCGGGACAGAACCATCTACGAGCAGTACTTC
CDR3aa: CATSDRDRTIYEQYF
d_gene: TRBD1
v_gene: TRBV24-1
j_gene: TRBJ2-7
abundance: NA

CDR3nt: TGTGCCAGCAGCTCGACAGGGAGTCCGGGAAACACCATATATTTT
CDR3aa: CASSSTGSPGNTIYF
d_gene: TRBD1
v_gene: TRBV14
j_gene: TRBJ1-3
abundance: NA

CDR3nt: TGTGCCAGCATTCTTATTCCTAGCGGGGTCGAGCGCAATACGCAGTATTTT
CDR3aa: CASILIPSGVERNTQYF
d_gene: TRBD2
v_gene: TRBV7-9
j_gene: TRBJ2-3
abundance: NA

CDR3nt: TGTGCCAGCAGTTTGGCACTAGCGGAGGTCAATGAGCAGTTCTTC
CDR3aa: CASSLALAEVNEQFF
d_gene: TRBD2
v_gene: TRBV28
j_gene: TRBJ2-1
abundance: NA

CDR3nt: TGTGCCAGCAGCTTAAGACAGGCGGGCCCTGAAGCTTTCTTT
CDR3aa: CASSLRQAGPEAFF
d_gene: NA
v_gene: TRBV7-3
j_gene: TRBJ1-1
abundance: NA

CDR3nt: TGTGCCAGCAGCTTGGGGCAGGGTGGATACAATGAGCAGTTCTTC
CDR3aa: CASSLGQGGYNEQFF
d_gene: NA
v_gene: TRBV5-4
j_gene: TRBJ2-1
abundance: NA

CDR3nt: TGTGCCTGGGGGACAGGGAACTATGGCTACACCTTC
CDR3aa: CAWGTGNYGYTF
d_gene: TRBD1
v_gene: TRBV30
j_gene: TRBJ1-2
abundance: NA

CDR3nt: TGTGCCACCGGCCGACTAGCGGGAAGTACAGATACGCAGTATTTT
CDR3aa: CATGRLAGSTDTQYF
d_gene: TRBD2
v_gene: TRBV24-1
j_gene: TRBJ2-3
abundance: NA

CDR3nt: TGTGCCAGCAGGGCCTCGTCTGGGAACACTGAAGCTTTCTTT
CDR3aa: CASRASSGNTEAFF
d_gene: NA
v_gene: TRBV2
j_gene: TRBJ1-1
abundance: NA

CDR3nt: TGCGCCAGCAGCCCACGGTACACAGATACGCAGTATTTT
CDR3aa: CASSPRYTDTQYF
d_gene: NA
v_gene: TRBV4-1
j_gene: TRBJ2-3
abundance: few

CDR3nt: TGTGCCAGCTCACCGGACTCGGGCTATGGCTACACCTTC
CDR3aa: CASSPDSGYGYTF
d_gene: NA
v_gene: TRBV18
j_gene: TRBJ1-2
abundance: NA

CDR3nt: TGTGCCAGCAGCTTGTTTGTAACAGATACGCAGTATTTT
CDR3aa: CASSLFVTDTQYF
d_gene: NA
v_gene: TRBV5-4
j_gene: TRBJ2-3
abundance: NA

CDR3nt: TGTGCCAGCAGTTACGAGGGACTCCCCCCCAATGAGCAGTTCTTC
CDR3aa: CASSYEGLPPNEQFF
d_gene: NA
v_gene: TRBV6-5
j_gene: TRBJ2-1
abundance: once

CDR3nt: TGCGCCAGCAGCTTGAGGGGGGGTGAGACCCAGTACTTC
CDR3aa: CASSLRGGETQYF
d_gene: NA
v_gene: TRBV5-1
j_gene: TRBJ2-5
abundance: NA

CDR3nt: TGTGCCAGCAGTTCGACCGACATCCTTTCTTCACCCCTCCACTTT
CDR3aa: CASSSTDILSSPLHF
d_gene: NA
v_gene: TRBV27
j_gene: TRBJ1-6
abundance: NA

CDR3nt: TGCGCCAGCAGCCCACGATTCGGGACAGGGACCTACGAGCAGTACTTC
CDR3aa: CASSPRFGTGTYEQYF
d_gene: TRBD1
v_gene: TRBV4-1
j_gene: TRBJ2-7
abundance: NA

CDR3nt: TGTGCCTACCGCCAGGGGAGCACTGAAGCTTTCTTT
CDR3aa: CAYRQGSTEAFF
d_gene: NA
v_gene: TRBV7-9
j_gene: TRBJ1-1
abundance: NA

CDR3nt: TGTGCCAGCAGCCTAACACAGAGGACAGAACAAGAGACCCAGTACTTC
CDR3aa: CASSLTQRTEQETQYF
d_gene: NA
v_gene: TRBV7-8
j_gene: TRBJ2-5
abundance: NA

CDR3nt: TGTGCCACCAGCAGACTCCCGTTACAGAGTAGCACAGATACGCAGTATTTT
CDR3aa: CATSRLPLQSSTDTQYF
d_gene: NA
v_gene: TRBV15
j_gene: TRBJ2-3
abundance: once

CDR3nt: TGTGCCAGCAGTTACCAGGGTTTGGACGAGCAGTACTTC
CDR3aa: CASSYQGLDEQYF
d_gene: NA
v_gene: TRBV6-5
j_gene: TRBJ2-7
abundance: NA

CDR3nt: TGTGCCAGCAGTACGACAGGGACTCATAAGCATAGCAATGAGCAGTTCTTC
CDR3aa: CASSTTGTHKHSNEQFF
d_gene: NA
v_gene: TRBV28
j_gene: TRBJ2-1
abundance: once

CDR3nt: TGTGCCAGTAAGCTGGGACTAGCGGGAGTCGGGGAGCTGTTTTTT
CDR3aa: CASKLGLAGVGELFF
d_gene: TRBD2
v_gene: TRBV19
j_gene: TRBJ2-2
abundance: NA

CDR3nt: TGTGCCAGCAGCCCCCGGACAGGTTTACTTCTAGCCAAAAACATTCAGTACTTC
CDR3aa: CASSPRTGLLLAKNIQYF
d_gene: TRBD1
v_gene: TRBV7-9
j_gene: TRBJ2-4
abundance: NA

CDR3nt: TGTGCCAGCAGCTCCCGGGACAGGGGGAACACTGAAGCTTTCTTT
CDR3aa: CASSSRDRGNTEAFF
d_gene: TRBD1
v_gene: TRBV5-4
j_gene: TRBJ1-1
abundance: NA

CDR3nt: TGTGCCAGCAGCCAAGACAGGGCCCAACCCCAGCATTTT
CDR3aa: CASSQDRAQPQHF
d_gene: TRBD1
v_gene: TRBV11-2
j_gene: TRBJ1-5
abundance: NA

CDR3nt: TGTGCCAGCAGCCTGGGACTAGCGGGAATCTACGAGCAGTACTTC
CDR3aa: CASSLGLAGIYEQYF
d_gene: TRBD2
v_gene: TRBV6-5
j_gene: TRBJ2-7
abundance: NA

CDR3nt: TGTGCCAGCAGCTTAGGGGGCTATGGCTACACCTTC
CDR3aa: CASSLGGYGYTF
d_gene: NA
v_gene: TRBV5-5
j_gene: TRBJ1-2
abundance: NA

CDR3nt: TGTGCCAGCAGCTTAGTGGGACAGGGACTGAACACTGAAGCTTTCTTT
CDR3aa: CASSLVGQGLNTEAFF
d_gene: TRBD1
v_gene: TRBV7-9
j_gene: TRBJ1-1
abundance: NA

CDR3nt: TGTGCCAGCAGTTACTCGCGAGGACAGGGACAAAACATTCAGTACTTC
CDR3aa: CASSYSRGQGQNIQYF
d_gene: TRBD1
v_gene: TRBV6-2/TRBV6-3
j_gene: TRBJ2-4
abundance: NA